What follows is one T cell receptor beta chain and its context. Its antigen remains unknown. Losses at the gene ends were 5 bases for V and 0 bases for J; bases not matched to a gene: 7. The CDR3 has 15 residues. The germline V gene encodes CDR1 MDHEN and CDR2 SYDVKM. Described treatment: about 20 received Ad26.COV2.S at low or high dose, single or two shots; 5 received placebo; per-sample allocation not given. Repertoires come from day 63 after the first vaccine or placebo injection. Adults aged 18-55 years in Boston included the donor. Here immunoSEQ multiplex PCR was the method, and the copy in TCRdb shows in-frame clones only, minus some. The table includes more than 400,000 clones, 90% detected once. The sample comes from a study of Ad26.COV2.S vaccination and SARS-CoV-2 variants. Study in general: Within the COV1001 Ad26.COV2.S trial arm, the donor was enrolled. Recipients of Ad26.COV2.S got it intramuscularly, once or twice 56 days apart.

Overall study results and limits: Post-vaccination spike-specific CD8+ and CD4+ T cell responses reportedly had substantial breadth.

The sequence was obtained from a person between 18 and 59 years old who received the Ad26.COV2.S COVID-19 vaccine or a placebo. The chain employs TRBV28 and TRBJ2-7; TRBD2 agrees at 7 bases. The sequencing here drew on peripheral blood, taken in a trial of Ad26.COV2.S vaccine versus placebo. This CDR3 is CASSPGGPVSYEQYF. For the CDR3, the DNA is TGTGCCAGCAGTCCGGGAGGCCCGGTCTCCTACGAGCAGTACTTC.